The 25 T cell receptor beta chains below come from one sample, sequenced in a study of blood T cell repertoires in COVID-19. TCRdb's copy holds only in-frame clones and misses some; the assay was immunoSEQ multiplex PCR. Of about 140,000 clones listed, around 80% are singletons. Sequencing was carried out using PBMCs or T cells enriched from blood (not recorded which). The receptors were sampled from a man between 70 and 80 years old who had been exposed to COVID-19.

This clone was counted once. The rearrangement links TRBV7-9 to TRBJ2-7, with TRBD2 matching 10 bases. This CDR3 is 13 amino acids long. Trimming removed 1 base from V and 6 bases from J; junction bases left unmatched: 0. Per germline, CDR1 SEHNR and CDR2 FQNEAQ (reference sequence). In nucleotides, the CDR3 is TGTGCCAGCAGCTTAGGGACTAGCGGCGAGCAGTACTTC. This gives the protein CASSLGTSGEQYF.

This sequence joins TRBV30 and TRBJ2-3, with a possible D match to TRBD2 (5 bases). Trimming left V 3 bases short and J 1 base short, with 11 bases between. Germline-derived CDR1 and CDR2 are GTSNPN and SVGIG (reference sequence). The CDR3 runs 14 residues. CDR3 sequence: CAWRFRGGTDTQYF. The CDR3 DNA reads as TGTGCCTGGAGATTCCGGGGAGGCACAGATACGCAGTATTTT.

V gene TRBV9 combines with J gene TRBJ1-6; 7 nucleotides match TRBD1. Germline CDR1 is SGDLS and CDR2 is YYNGEE. The CDR3 has 17 amino acids. The ends lost 0 bases at V and 7 bases at J; junction bases unmatched: 10. The CDR3 coding sequence is TGTGCCAGCAGCGTAGGCCCAGGCCAGGGGGAGAATTCACCCCTCCACTTT. Protein: CASSVGPGQGENSPLHF.

This clone was seen just once. The genes are TRBV12-5 and TRBJ2-7, with D perhaps TRBD1 (6 bases). V lost 6 bases, J lost 2 bases, and 17 bases lay in between. Germline loops: CDR1 LGHNT, CDR2 FRNRAP. This CDR3 comprises 15 residues. The CDR3 nucleotides are TGTGCTAGTGGCCCCTCGGGGACATCAACCTACGAGCAGTACTTC. Its translation is CASGPSGTSTYEQYF.

This chain links TRBV19 with TRBJ1-5, with no clear D. Germline loops: CDR1 LNHDA, CDR2 SQIVND (reference sequence). V was clipped by 6 bases and J by 3 bases, with 12 bases between them. The CDR3 is 14 amino acids. The CDR3 is CASSLPGVNQPQHF. In DNA form, the CDR3 reads TGTGCCAGTAGCCTCCCCGGGGTCAATCAGCCCCAGCATTTT.

The chain employs TRBV19 and TRBJ1-5; 9 bases map to TRBD1. Germline CDR1 reads LNHDA; CDR2 reads SQIVND (reference sequence). This CDR3 has 16 amino acids. The J segment lost 6 bases and the V segment lost 5 bases, leaving 11 bases of the junction unmatched. CDR3 residues: CASSVVQGAQGQPQHF. The CDR3 bases are TGTGCCAGTAGTGTTGTACAGGGGGCGCAGGGTCAGCCCCAGCATTTT.

A few counts support this clone. The chain recombines TRBV6-5 with TRBJ2-5, with a possible D match to TRBD1 (5 bases). V dropped 6 bases and J dropped 5 bases, with 13 bases sitting between them. The CDR3 has 13 residues. The germline V gene has CDR1 MNHEY and CDR2 SVGAGI. This CDR3 is CASSPQGGETQYF. Written as DNA, the CDR3 is TGTGCCAGCAGCCCCCAGGGCGGCGAGACCCAGTACTTC.

V and J are TRBV6-5 and TRBJ1-2; TRBD1 aligns across 11 bases. Germline trimming cut 5 bases from V and 8 bases from J; bases unmatched to any gene: 4. This CDR3 is built from 13 residues. Germline loops: CDR1 MNHEY, CDR2 SVGAGI. CDR3 in amino acids: CASSPGTGGGYTF. DNA for the CDR3: TGTGCCAGCAGTCCCGGGACAGGGGGAGGCTACACCTTC.

The chain couples TRBV10-3 to TRBJ1-3; D gene unclear. This CDR3 is 15 amino acids long. Trimming took off 2 bases at V and 4 bases at J, with 12 bases between the two ends. Germline V gene lookup returns CDR1 ENHRY and CDR2 SYGVKD. CDR3 coding DNA: TGTGCCATCAGTGAGCCTATTGGAGCCGGAAACACCATATATTTT. Its translation: CAISEPIGAGNTIYF.

This clone occurred once. The chain combines TRBV28 with TRBJ1-1, with a weak D call TRBD1 (5 bases). Deletions cut 6 bases from V and 4 bases from J, with 12 bases between. Germline V gene data show CDR1 as MDHEN and CDR2 as SYDVKM. This CDR3 region has 13 residues. The CDR3: CASRLGRGTEAFF. The CDR3, as DNA: TGTGCCAGCAGGCTGGGGAGGGGCACTGAAGCTTTCTTT.

This rearrangement joins TRBV7-9 to TRBJ2-7; 9 nucleotides agree with TRBD2. CDR3 size: 14 residues. Trimming took 6 bases from V and 6 from J; bases not matched to a gene: 9. Germline loops: CDR1 SEHNR, CDR2 FQNEAQ (reference sequence). CDR3 bases: TGTGCCAGCAGACTCGCGGGAGGGACGGGCGAGCAGTACTTC. Translated, it gives CASRLAGGTGEQYF.

The chain uses TRBV6-5 and TRBJ1-6, with 7 bases lining up with TRBD1. From germline, CDR1 is MNHEY and CDR2 SVGAGI. The CDR3 contains 14 residues. V gave up 5 bases and J gave up 8 bases; unmatched junction bases: 6. The CDR3 loop reads CASSLDRSYSPLHF. CDR3 DNA sequence: TGTGCCAGCAGTCTGGACAGGTCTTATTCACCCCTCCACTTT.

The J gene is TRBJ2-5, the V gene TRBV9, with TRBD1 as a possible D gene (6 bases). This CDR3 comprises 14 residues. Germline V gene sequence: CDR1 SGDLS, CDR2 YYNGEE. The germline V and J ends were trimmed by 2 bases and 4 bases, with 12 bases remaining between them. The CDR3 reads CASSVPGAAETQYF. The CDR3 DNA reads TGTGCCAGCAGCGTCCCAGGGGCTGCAGAGACCCAGTACTTC.

The chain uses TRBV7-2 and TRBJ2-7; 7 nucleotides line up with TRBD1. The V segment lost 6 bases and the J segment 0 bases; nucleotides outside the gene matches: 5. CDR1 is SGHTA, CDR2 FQGNSA, per germline. The CDR3 runs to 14 residues. The CDR3 loop reads CASRPGTVSYEQYF. The DNA of the CDR3 is TGTGCCAGCAGACCCGGGACAGTCTCCTACGAGCAGTACTTC.

CDR3 DNA sequence: TGTGCCAGCAGCCAAGGGGGGACAGGGGGAGGGACTGAAGCTTTCTTT. Translating it yields CASSQGGTGGGTEAFF. The V and J genes are TRBV3-1 (or the pseudogene TRBV3-2) and TRBJ1-1; 11 bases agree with TRBD1. Losses at the gene ends were 1 base for V and 5 bases for J; bases not matched to a gene: 6. Per germline, CDR1 LGHDT and CDR2 YNNKEL (reference sequence). The CDR3 spans 16 residues.

The rearrangement joins TRBV7-2 to TRBJ2-5; 7 bases are shared with TRBD1. This CDR3 has 15 residues. J was trimmed by 2 bases and V by 5 bases; bases with no gene match: 8. In germline, CDR1 is SGHTA, CDR2 FQGNSA. The CDR3 here is CASSLDRALQETQYF. The DNA of the CDR3 is TGTGCCAGCAGCCTAGACAGGGCCTTACAAGAGACCCAGTACTTC.

This chain links TRBV29-1 with TRBJ1-3, with TRBD1 as a possible D gene (5 bases). V lost 1 base and J 4 bases, leaving 11 bases between the germline ends. CDR3 length: 14 residues. Germline V CDR1 and CDR2: SQVTM, ANQGSEA. CDR3 nucleotides: TGCAGCGTTGAAGCAGGGTTGGAGGGAAACACCATATATTTT. Its protein is CSVEAGLEGNTIYF.

The gene calls are TRBV3-1 (or the pseudogene TRBV3-2) and TRBJ1-6; D gene ambiguous. Per germline, CDR1 LGHDT and CDR2 YNNKEL (reference sequence). There are 14 residues in the CDR3. V shed 1 base and J shed 6 bases, with 7 bases lying between them. This CDR3 reads CASSQALSNSPLHF. DNA for the CDR3: TGTGCCAGCAGCCAAGCACTCTCTAATTCACCCCTCCACTTT.

The table lists this clone with a few counts. The chain is built from TRBV19 and TRBJ2-1; D unresolved. Trimming shortened V by 1 base and J by 6 bases, and 10 bases separated the two germline ends. The CDR3 totals 14 residues. Germline V lookup: CDR1 LNHDA, CDR2 SQIVND (reference sequence). CDR3: CASSIGHVANEQFF. The CDR3 bases are TGTGCCAGTAGTATAGGCCACGTGGCCAATGAGCAGTTCTTC.

V and J are TRBV4-1 and TRBJ1-4; D gene ambiguous. The V gene lost 0 bases and the J gene lost 4 bases, with 15 bases spanning the gap. The CDR3 extends over 17 amino acids. The germline V gene has CDR1 MGHRA and CDR2 YSYEKL. CDR3 in DNA: TGCGCCAGCAGCCAAGATCCCCCCCCGGGGAATAATGAAAAACTGTTTTTT. Translating gives CASSQDPPPGNNEKLFF.

The J gene is TRBJ1-1, the V gene TRBV29-1; 10 bases are a match to TRBD1. With 8 bases clipped from V and 5 bases from J, the junction kept 8 bases outside the gene matches. CDR1 is SQVTM and CDR2 is ANQGSEA in the germline V gene. CDR3 size: 13 residues. CDR3 nucleotide sequence: TGCAGCAGTCGACAGGGGGCAGCGACTGAAGCTTTCTTT. Translation gives CSSRQGAATEAFF.

This chain links TRBV7-2 with TRBJ2-1, with D tentatively TRBD1 (5 bases). Germline assignment: CDR1 SGHTA and CDR2 FQGNSA. The ends were cut back, 1 base at V and 8 bases at J, with 12 bases in the middle. The CDR3 contains 14 residues. In DNA, the CDR3 is TGTGCCAGCAGCTTAGGGTGGGCCAGGGATGAGCAGTTCTTC. Its translation: CASSLGWARDEQFF.

V gene TRBV27 combines with J gene TRBJ1-1, with D possibly TRBD1 on 5 matching bases. CDR3 size: 15 residues. Trimming shortened V by 6 bases and J by 1 base, and 15 bases separated the two germline ends. Germline CDR1 is MNHEY and CDR2 is SMNVEV (reference sequence). The CDR3 DNA follows: TGTGCCAGCAGCCTTGAGTGGGGGGGGAACACTGAAGCTTTCTTT. Translation: CASSLEWGGNTEAFF.

This clone turned up a few times. The rearrangement uses TRBV6-5 and TRBJ1-5; TRBD1 is a possible D gene (5 bases). This CDR3 is built from 12 residues. Germline V lookup: CDR1 MNHEY, CDR2 SVGAGI. With 9 bases removed from V and 1 base from J, the gap between germline ends came to 7 bases. CDR3 in amino acids: CASQGSNQPQHF. In nucleotides, the CDR3 is TGTGCCAGTCAGGGAAGCAATCAGCCCCAGCATTTT.

This clone was detected a few times. The chain uses TRBV7-9 and TRBJ2-1, with 10 bases fitting TRBD1. The CDR3 covers 15 residues. Germline loops: CDR1 SEHNR, CDR2 FQNEAQ (reference sequence). Trimming took 0 bases from V and 7 from J; bases not matched to a gene: 3. The CDR3 protein is CASSLAGQGRNEQFF. For the CDR3, the DNA is TGTGCCAGCAGCTTAGCGGGACAGGGGAGGAATGAGCAGTTCTTC. The full variable domain, in which reference TRBV7-9 and TRBJ2-1 provide the parts outside the CDR3, is DTGVSQNPRHKITKRGQNVTFRCDPISEHNRLYWYRQTLGQGPEFLTYFQNEAQLEKSRLLSDRFSAERPKGSFSTLEIQRTEQGDSAMYLCASSLAGQGRNEQFFGPGTRLTVL.